The T cell receptor (beta chain) under discussion was sequenced for a study of blood T cell repertoires in COVID-19. Assay used: immunoSEQ multiplex PCR; TCRdb lists only in-frame clones, some missing. The top ten hold about 8.9% of the sample, which has approximately 230,000 clones, approximately 80% seen once. CDR3 length equals 16 residues. The V gene lost 3 bases and the J gene lost 7 bases, with 22 bases spanning the gap. The germline CDR1 and CDR2 sequences are DFQATT and SNEGSKA (reference sequence). The sequencing sample was made of peripheral blood. The receptor comes from a man at least 80 years old with acute or convalescent COVID-19. V gene TRBV20-1 combines with J gene TRBJ1-5, with a possible D match to TRBD1 (6 bases). The DNA of the CDR3 is TGCAGTGCTAGTGCCTCCCAGGGGAAAGTTGGACAGCCCCAGCATTTT. It is translated as CSASASQGKVGQPQHF.